The next 13 T cell receptor beta chains were all read from a single sample in a study of T cell repertoires in cytomegalovirus infection. TCRdb used MiXCR to reprocess the reads, holding one entry per CDR3 protein. The sample comprises 200,000 to 300,000 distinct CDR3 sequences, 10% to 15% of which are singletons, and 1.6% rests with the top ten. The sequenced material came from PBMCs. These receptors were obtained from a human donor in good health (CMV status not recorded). Some clones in this sample may be carry-over from other donors' samples.

This clonotype was picked up a small number of times. This chain uses TRBV6-6 with TRBJ2-7, with D perhaps matching TRBD2 (6 bases). In germline, CDR1 is MNHNY, CDR2 SVGAGI (reference sequence). The CDR3 consists of 14 residues. Trimming left V 2 bases short and J 6 bases short, with 14 bases between. CDR3 coding DNA: TGTGCCAGCAGTTACCTCGCTCCCGGGGGCGAGCAGTACTTC. This translates into CASSYLAPGGEQYF.

The genes are TRBV19 and TRBJ2-6; perhaps TRBD2 as D (6 bases). The CDR3 is 14 residues long. V lost 8 bases and J 0 bases, leaving 8 bases between the germline ends. Germline V lookup: CDR1 LNHDA, CDR2 SQIVND (reference sequence). The CDR3 sequence: CASRESSGANVLTF. The CDR3 DNA follows: TGTGCCAGTCGGGAGAGCTCTGGGGCCAACGTCCTGACTTTC.

The sample holds many counts of this clonotype. CDR3 sequence reads: CASSPDGFNEKLFF. CDR3 in DNA: TGTGCCAGCAGCCCTGACGGTTTTAATGAAAAACTGTTTTTT. J is TRBJ1-4 and V is TRBV7-2; no clear D gene. The CDR3 is 14 amino acids. Trimming shortened V by 5 bases and J by 4 bases, and 11 bases separated the two germline ends. CDR1 is SGHTA, CDR2 FQGNSA, per germline.

In this sample, this clonotype turned up many times. This rearrangement joins TRBV7-2 to TRBJ2-5, with 7 bases matching TRBD1. With V trimmed by 7 bases and J by 2 bases, 7 bases remained unmatched. Germline CDR1 is SGHTA and CDR2 is FQGNSA. The CDR3 spans 14 residues. The CDR3 loop is CASTRGNSQETQYF. The CDR3 DNA follows: TGTGCCAGCACCAGGGGGAACAGTCAAGAGACCCAGTACTTC. The full variable domain, with the rest looked up from reference TRBV7-2 and TRBJ2-5, is GAGVSQSPSNKVTEKGKDVELRCDPISGHTALYWYRQSLGQGLEFLIYFQGNSAPDKSGLPSDRFSAERTGGSVSTLTIQRTQQEDSAVYLCASTRGNSQETQYFGPGTRLLVL.

The chain is built from TRBV19 and TRBJ2-7; 8 bases agree with TRBD2. The germline V gene has CDR1 LNHDA and CDR2 SQIVND (reference sequence). This CDR3 contains 15 residues. J lost 0 bases, V lost 6 bases, and 7 bases had no gene match. The CDR3 region has the DNA TGTGCCAGTAGACGGGCGGGGGGAGGCTCCTACGAGCAGTACTTC. Residues: CASRRAGGGSYEQYF.

This clonotype was counted at least ten times. This chain connects TRBV28 to TRBJ1-5, with D uncertain. This CDR3 spans 12 amino acids. CDR1 MDHEN and CDR2 SYDVKM come from the germline V gene. The CDR3 region has the DNA TGTGGGGTAAACGATAGCAATCAGCCCCAGCATTTT. Translation: CGVNDSNQPQHF. The full variable domain, with the rest looked up from reference TRBV28 and TRBJ1-5, is DVKVTQSSRYLVKRTGEKVFLECVQDMDHENMFWYRQDPGLGLRLIYFSYDVKMKEKGDIPEGYSVSREKKERFSLILESASTNQTSMYLCGVNDSNQPQHFGDGTRLSIL.

This clonotype was observed at least ten times. The chain recombines TRBV7-9 with TRBJ1-6; D possibly corresponds to TRBD1 (5 bases). Germline values: CDR1 SEHNR, CDR2 FQNEAQ (reference sequence). V gave up 4 bases and J gave up 6 bases, with 10 bases separating them. CDR3 size: 14 residues. CDR3 in amino acids: CASSYRGTNSPLHF. CDR3 bases: TGTGCCAGCAGCTACCGGGGGACTAATTCACCCCTCCACTTT.

This clonotype was seen repeatedly, ten times or more. This chain joins TRBV7-9 and TRBJ1-3; 8 nucleotides line up with TRBD1. The CDR3 contains 16 residues. Germline V CDR1 and CDR2: SEHNR, FQNEAQ (reference sequence). V shed 5 bases and J 1 base; nucleotides not matched to a gene: 7. The CDR3 sequence is CASSQDRVLSGNTIYF. The CDR3 region has the DNA TGTGCCAGCAGCCAGGACAGGGTTTTGTCTGGAAACACCATATATTTT.

This clonotype was detected ten times or more. The chain couples TRBV7-2 to TRBJ2-7, with no clear D. V was clipped by 3 bases and J by 0 bases, with 3 bases between them. This CDR3 is built from 12 residues. Per germline, CDR1 SGHTA and CDR2 FQGNSA. The CDR3 DNA reads as TGTGCCAGCAGCTTCACCTCCTACGAGCAGTACTTC. Translated, it gives CASSFTSYEQYF.

This clonotype was found many times. This chain connects TRBV7-2 to TRBJ1-4; D not resolved. The germline V gene has CDR1 SGHTA and CDR2 FQGNSA. With 4 bases removed from V and 7 bases from J, the gap between germline ends came to 10 bases. The CDR3 loop spans 13 amino acids. CDR3 DNA: TGTGCCAGCAGCTCCCCGCAGTCTGAAAAACTGTTTTTT. This gives the protein CASSSPQSEKLFF.

This clonotype was counted at least ten times. V usage is TRBV7-2 and J usage is TRBJ2-7; 7 bases fit TRBD1. Germline V gene lookup returns CDR1 SGHTA and CDR2 FQGNSA. J lost 3 bases, V lost 0 bases, and 2 bases had no gene match. There are 14 residues in the CDR3. CDR3 protein: CASSLARQGYEQYF. CDR3 DNA: TGTGCCAGCAGCTTAGCGCGACAGGGCTACGAGCAGTACTTC.

At least ten counts were recorded for this clonotype. The chain uses TRBV20-1 and TRBJ2-1; the D gene is possibly TRBD2 (5 bases). The CDR3 is made up of 14 amino acids. V was cut by 7 bases and J by 3 bases, with 16 bases left in between. CDR1 and CDR2 from the germline V gene are DFQATT and SNEGSKA (reference sequence). Here the CDR3 reads CSGIGSPGYNEQFF. For the CDR3, the DNA is TGCAGTGGGATTGGGAGCCCGGGCTACAATGAGCAGTTCTTC.

In the case of this clonotype: A much larger clone is a single base away; this may be a read error. V usage is TRBV12-3 or TRBV12-4 and J usage is TRBJ2-7; no definite D call. CDR3 size: 12 residues. In DNA form, the CDR3 reads TGTGTCAGCACCAACTTACCCTACGAGCAGTACTTC. As protein: CVSTNLPYEQYF.